This TCR beta chain was retrieved from a study of blood T cell repertoires in COVID-19. The table came from immunoSEQ multiplex PCR; TCRdb's copy has only in-frame clones and leaves some out. The sample carries around 450,000 clones, around 90% recorded once. The germline V gene has CDR1 MNHEY and CDR2 SMNVEV (reference sequence). The trim removed 0 bases at V and 10 bases at J, leaving 7 bases unmatched. The CDR3 has 16 amino acids. The recovered donors of Cohort 3 showed two negative PCRs, clearance, or symptom resolution. Sequences were obtained from PBMCs or T cells enriched from blood (not recorded which). V is TRBV27 and J is TRBJ1-6; 9 bases agree with TRBD1. The receptor comes from a man aged 18 to 35 who had recovered from COVID-19. The CDR3 DNA reads as TGTGCCAGCAGTTTATCCGGGACAGGGAACAAGTCACCCCTCCACTTT. This gives the protein CASSLSGTGNKSPLHF.